The clone carrying this T cell receptor beta chain turned up a few times. What it recognizes is unknown. Library preparation for TCR beta used quantitative 5'-RACE with molecular barcodes. TCRdb redid the calling of the 5' RACE reads with MiXCR, one entry per CDR3 protein. The sample has some 240,000 distinct CDR3 sequences, 15% to 20% seen once. The sample originates from a study of CD8 T cells in ankylosing spondylitis. This CDR3 region has 15 residues. The V end was cut by 0 bases, the J end by 3 bases, with 11 bases between. Germline V gives CDR1 SEHNR, CDR2 FQNEAQ (reference sequence). Points from the study as a whole: Typical of ankylosing spondylitis blood, it appeared, was a TCR beta motif of eight highly homologous variants.

The sequenced sample consisted of blood, either unsorted or a sorted T cell fraction (not recorded which). V usage is TRBV7-9 and J usage is TRBJ1-2; D is undetermined. This TCR was sampled from a male donor with ankylosing spondylitis or in good health (not recorded which). The DNA for the CDR3 is TGTGCCAGCAGCTTAGCTGCGGTGGCAGACTATGGCTACACCTTC. Protein sequence: CASSLAAVADYGYTF.